The 15 T cell receptor beta chains below all came from one sample that was sequenced in a study of cytomegalovirus exposure and HLA in healthy donors. Assay used: immunoSEQ multiplex PCR; TCRdb lists only in-frame clones, some missing. The data show some 59,000 clones, about 91% seen once. Material: PBMCs. The receptors derive from a woman in her late teens or twenties in good health and CMV-seronegative.

The chain carries TRBV2 and TRBJ1-1, with 11 bases identical to TRBD1. V gave up 5 bases and J gave up 4 bases; unmatched junction bases: 6. The CDR3 totals 15 residues. Germline V gene data show CDR1 as SNHLY and CDR2 as FYNNEI. The chain's CDR3 is CASSRTGGVGTEAFF. The CDR3, as DNA: TGTGCCAGCAGTAGGACAGGGGGCGTTGGCACTGAAGCTTTCTTT.

The J gene is TRBJ1-2, the V gene TRBV19, with TRBD1 matching 8 bases. The CDR3 sequence is 12 residues long. The V and J ends lost 7 bases and 7 bases, in that order; junction bases with no gene match: 5. The germline CDR1 and CDR2 sequences are LNHDA and SQIVND (reference sequence). The CDR3 sequence is CASMQGALGYTF. In nucleotides, the CDR3 is TGTGCCAGTATGCAGGGGGCGCTTGGCTACACCTTC.

The V and J genes are TRBV30 and TRBJ2-1; 9 positions agree with TRBD1. V trimming: 0 bases; J trimming: 7 bases; junction bases outside the gene matches: 4. This CDR3 region has 14 residues. Germline CDR1 and CDR2: GTSNPN and SVGIG (reference sequence). CDR3 nucleotides: TGTGCCTGGAGTGTACTAGGGACAGGGAATGAGCAGTTCTTC. As protein: CAWSVLGTGNEQFF. The complete variable domain, with remaining parts taken from reference TRBV30 and TRBJ2-1, reads SQTIHQWPATLVQPVGSPLSLECTVEGTSNPNLYWYRQAAGRGLQLLFYSVGIGQISSEVPQNLSASRPQDRQFILSSKKLLLSDSGFYLCAWSVLGTGNEQFFGPGTRLTVL.

DNA for the CDR3: TGTGCCAGCATGCGCGGGAGGGCCTACAATGAGCAGTTCTTC. This sequence encodes CASMRGRAYNEQFF. V is TRBV6-1 and J is TRBJ2-1; 9 bases agree with TRBD2. This CDR3 comprises 14 residues. The junction had 3 bases not matched to a gene; V was cut back by 7 bases and J by 2 bases. Germline CDR1 reads MNHNS; CDR2 reads SASEGT.

The chain couples TRBV2 to TRBJ2-2, with TRBD1 matching 7 bases. The CDR3 spans 15 residues. From germline, CDR1 is SNHLY and CDR2 FYNNEI. The ends lost 7 bases at V and 1 base at J; junction bases unmatched: 6. In DNA form, the CDR3 reads TGTGCCAGCACAAAGGGGGCCATGAACACCGGGGAGCTGTTTTTT. The encoded protein is CASTKGAMNTGELFF.

J is TRBJ2-7 and V is TRBV6-5; 10 bases are a match to TRBD1. Germline V lookup: CDR1 MNHEY, CDR2 SVGAGI. Germline trimming cut 6 bases from V and 4 bases from J; bases unmatched to any gene: 3. The CDR3 has 13 residues. For the CDR3, the DNA is TGTGCCAGCAGGACAGGGGGCGTGTACGAGCAGTACTTC. Translation gives CASRTGGVYEQYF.

The rearrangement uses TRBV19 and TRBJ2-7; D possibly corresponds to TRBD2 (6 bases). The V end lost 4 bases, the J end lost 0 bases, and 10 bases lay between the germline ends. CDR1 is LNHDA and CDR2 is SQIVND in the germline V gene (reference sequence). The CDR3 contains 14 residues. The CDR3 DNA reads TGTGCCAGTAGTACGGCGGGAAACTCCTACGAGCAGTACTTC. Its translation: CASSTAGNSYEQYF.

The chain joins TRBV6-6 to TRBJ2-7; D possibly corresponds to TRBD1 (6 bases). The V end lost 5 bases, the J end lost 2 bases, and 10 bases lay between the germline ends. Per the germline V gene, CDR1 is MNHNY and CDR2 is SVGAGI (reference sequence). This CDR3 is built from 13 residues. The CDR3 loop reads CASSPPGAYEQYF. Here the CDR3 DNA reads TGTGCCAGCAGTCCCCCAGGGGCCTACGAGCAGTACTTC.

The chain couples TRBV10-3 to TRBJ2-5; 9 bases agree with TRBD2. This CDR3 region has 16 residues. Trimming at V came to 8 bases and at J to 3 bases, leaving 13 bases not matched to a gene. Germline V gene sequence: CDR1 ENHRY, CDR2 SYGVKD. This CDR3 reads CAIPPRVAGVKETQYF. CDR3 coding DNA: TGTGCCATCCCCCCTCGGGTAGCGGGGGTAAAAGAGACCCAGTACTTC.

This sequence joins TRBV2 and TRBJ1-1; perhaps TRBD1 as D (5 bases). CDR3 length: 14 amino acids. Trimming removed 2 bases at V and 3 bases at J, with 10 bases between. The V gene's germline CDR1 is SNHLY and CDR2 FYNNEI. The CDR3 DNA reads TGTGCCAGCAGTGAACAGGGAACTGACACTGAAGCTTTCTTT. Its translation is CASSEQGTDTEAFF.

The chain carries TRBV6-1 and TRBJ2-7; D is unresolved. The CDR3 has 13 amino acids. Trimming stripped 8 bases from V and 3 bases from J, with 14 bases between. Germline assignment: CDR1 MNHNS and CDR2 SASEGT. Here the CDR3 reads CASRVPSDYEQYF. CDR3 nucleotide sequence: TGTGCCAGCCGAGTACCCAGCGACTACGAGCAGTACTTC.

V gene TRBV6-4 combines with J gene TRBJ2-2; TRBD2 agrees at 8 bases. Looked up from germline, CDR1 is MRHNA and CDR2 is SNTAGT. V lost 8 bases to trimming and J lost 6 bases; unmatched junction nucleotides: 11. The CDR3 has 15 amino acids. The chain's CDR3 is CASQQTGGFAGELFF. Here the CDR3 DNA reads TGTGCCAGCCAACAAACGGGAGGGTTCGCCGGGGAGCTGTTTTTT.

The chain carries TRBV5-1 and TRBJ1-4; no clear D gene. Trimming removed 0 bases at V and 5 bases at J, with 11 bases between. The length of the CDR3 is 15 residues. Per the germline V gene, CDR1 is SGHRS and CDR2 is YFSETQ. CDR3 bases: TGCGCCAGCAGCTTGGGAGTGTCCTTAAATGAAAAACTGTTTTTT. Residues: CASSLGVSLNEKLFF. The entire variable domain, with the rest obtained from reference TRBV5-1 and TRBJ1-4, is as follows: KAGVTQTPRYLIKTRGQQVTLSCSPISGHRSVSWYQQTPGQGLQFLFEYFSETQRNKGNFPGRFSGRQFSNSRSEMNVSTLELGDSALYLCASSLGVSLNEKLFFGSGTQLSVL.

The rearrangement joins TRBV2 to TRBJ2-6; 13 positions match TRBD2. The CDR3 runs 19 residues. V trimming: 6 bases; J trimming: 0 bases; junction bases outside the gene matches: 8. Germline lookup yields CDR1 SNHLY and CDR2 FYNNEI. CDR3 protein: CASSGRLAGGVSGANVLTF. The CDR3 nucleotides are TGTGCCAGCAGCGGTAGACTAGCGGGGGGCGTCTCTGGGGCCAACGTCCTGACTTTC.

V usage is TRBV20-1 and J usage is TRBJ1-1, with a weak D call TRBD1 (5 bases). The V end was cut by 7 bases, the J end by 5 bases, with 11 bases between. The germline gives CDR1 DFQATT, CDR2 SNEGSKA (reference sequence). This CDR3 is 11 amino acids long. CDR3 sequence reads: CSGIRVTEAFF. The CDR3 DNA follows: TGCAGTGGAATCAGGGTTACTGAAGCTTTCTTT.